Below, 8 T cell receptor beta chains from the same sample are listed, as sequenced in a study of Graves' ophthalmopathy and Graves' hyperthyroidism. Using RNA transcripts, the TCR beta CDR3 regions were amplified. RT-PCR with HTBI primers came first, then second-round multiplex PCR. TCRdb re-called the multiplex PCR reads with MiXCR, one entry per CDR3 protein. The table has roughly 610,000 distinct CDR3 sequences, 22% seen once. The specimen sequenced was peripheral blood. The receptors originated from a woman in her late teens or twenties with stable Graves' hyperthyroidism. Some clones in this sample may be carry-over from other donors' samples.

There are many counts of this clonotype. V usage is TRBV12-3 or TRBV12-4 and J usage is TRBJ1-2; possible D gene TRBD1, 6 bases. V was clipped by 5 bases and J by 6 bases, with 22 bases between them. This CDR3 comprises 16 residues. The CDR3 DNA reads TGTGCCAGCAGTAAACAGGGTTTCCTTTCTTCGAATGGCTACACCTTC. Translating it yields CASSKQGFLSSNGYTF.

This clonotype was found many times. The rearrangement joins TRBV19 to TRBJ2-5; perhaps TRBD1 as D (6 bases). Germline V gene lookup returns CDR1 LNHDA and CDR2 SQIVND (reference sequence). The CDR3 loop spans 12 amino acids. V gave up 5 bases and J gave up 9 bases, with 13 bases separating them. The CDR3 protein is CASSVNREAQYF. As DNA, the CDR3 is TGTGCCAGTAGTGTCAACAGGGAAGCCCAGTACTTC. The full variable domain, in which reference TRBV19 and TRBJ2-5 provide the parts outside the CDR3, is DGGITQSPKYLFRKEGQNVTLSCEQNLNHDAMYWYRQDPGQGLRLIYYSQIVNDFQKGDIAEGYSVSREKKESFPLTVTSAQKNPTAFYLCASSVNREAQYFGPGTRLLVL.

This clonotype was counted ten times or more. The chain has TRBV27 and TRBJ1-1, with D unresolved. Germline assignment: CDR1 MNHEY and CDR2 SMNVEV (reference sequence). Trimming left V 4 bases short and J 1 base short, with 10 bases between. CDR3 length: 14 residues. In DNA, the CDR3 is TGTGCCAGCAGTTGGTCCGGGTCGAACACTGAAGCTTTCTTT. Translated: CASSWSGSNTEAFF.

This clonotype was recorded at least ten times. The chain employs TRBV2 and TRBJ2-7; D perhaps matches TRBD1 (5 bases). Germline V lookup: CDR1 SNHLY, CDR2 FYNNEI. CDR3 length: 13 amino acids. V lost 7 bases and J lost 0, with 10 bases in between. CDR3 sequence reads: CASTPDSSYEQYF. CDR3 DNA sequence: TGTGCCAGCACCCCTGACAGCTCCTACGAGCAGTACTTC.

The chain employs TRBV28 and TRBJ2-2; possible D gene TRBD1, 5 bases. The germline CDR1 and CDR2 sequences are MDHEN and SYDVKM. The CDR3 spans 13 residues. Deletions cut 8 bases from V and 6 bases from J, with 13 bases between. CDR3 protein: CASGPRVPGELFF. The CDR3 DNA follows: TGTGCCAGCGGACCCAGGGTTCCCGGGGAGCTGTTTTTT.

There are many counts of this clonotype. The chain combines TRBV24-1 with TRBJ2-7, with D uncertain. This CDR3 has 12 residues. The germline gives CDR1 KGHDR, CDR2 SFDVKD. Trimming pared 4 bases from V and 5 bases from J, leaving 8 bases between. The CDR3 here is CATSDPRDEQYF. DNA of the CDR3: TGTGCCACCAGTGACCCTCGGGACGAGCAGTACTTC.

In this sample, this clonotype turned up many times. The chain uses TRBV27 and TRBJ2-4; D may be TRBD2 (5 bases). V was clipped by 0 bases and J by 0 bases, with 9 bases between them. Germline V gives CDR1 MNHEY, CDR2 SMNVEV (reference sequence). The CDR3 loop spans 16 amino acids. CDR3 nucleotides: TGTGCCAGCAGTTTATCGAGCGGCCTAGCCAAAAACATTCAGTACTTC. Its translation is CASSLSSGLAKNIQYF.

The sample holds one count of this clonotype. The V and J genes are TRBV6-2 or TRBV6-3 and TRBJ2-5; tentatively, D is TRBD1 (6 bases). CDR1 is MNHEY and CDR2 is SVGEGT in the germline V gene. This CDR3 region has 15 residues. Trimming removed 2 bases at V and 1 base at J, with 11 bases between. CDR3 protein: CASSYGVGGQETQYF. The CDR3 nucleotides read TGTGCCAGCAGTTACGGGGTAGGGGGCCAAGAGACCCAGTACTTC.